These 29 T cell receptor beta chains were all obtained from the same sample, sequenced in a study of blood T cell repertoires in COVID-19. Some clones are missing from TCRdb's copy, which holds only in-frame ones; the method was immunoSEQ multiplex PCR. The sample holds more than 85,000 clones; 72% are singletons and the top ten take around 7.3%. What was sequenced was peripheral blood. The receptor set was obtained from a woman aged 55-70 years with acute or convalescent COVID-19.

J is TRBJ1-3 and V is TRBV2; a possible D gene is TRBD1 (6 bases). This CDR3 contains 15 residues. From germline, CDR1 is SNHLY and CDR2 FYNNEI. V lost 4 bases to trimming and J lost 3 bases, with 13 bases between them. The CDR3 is CASSGAYRVGNTIYF. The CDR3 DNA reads TGTGCCAGCAGTGGCGCATACAGGGTTGGAAACACCATATATTTT.

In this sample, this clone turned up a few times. As DNA, the CDR3 is TGTGCCAGCAGTTCCCCGGGGGATGGGAACACCATATATTTT. Protein sequence: CASSSPGDGNTIYF. The chain recombines TRBV28 with TRBJ1-3; maybe TRBD1 (5 bases). In germline, CDR1 is MDHEN, CDR2 SYDVKM. This CDR3 is built from 14 residues. The V end was cut by 4 bases, the J end by 7 bases, with 14 bases between.

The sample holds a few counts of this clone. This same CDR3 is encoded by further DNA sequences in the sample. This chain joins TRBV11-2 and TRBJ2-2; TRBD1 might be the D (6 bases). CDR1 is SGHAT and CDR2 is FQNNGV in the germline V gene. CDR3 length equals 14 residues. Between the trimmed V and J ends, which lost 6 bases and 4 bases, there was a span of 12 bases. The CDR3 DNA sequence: TGTGCCAGCAGTCTACAGGGATCCACCGGGGAGCTGTTTTTT. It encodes CASSLQGSTGELFF.

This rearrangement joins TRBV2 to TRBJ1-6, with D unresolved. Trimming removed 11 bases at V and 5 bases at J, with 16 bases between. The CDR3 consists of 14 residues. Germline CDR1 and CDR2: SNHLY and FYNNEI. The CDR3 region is CARAGVTDNSPLHF. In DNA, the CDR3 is TGTGCCCGTGCCGGGGTCACCGATAATTCACCCCTCCACTTT.

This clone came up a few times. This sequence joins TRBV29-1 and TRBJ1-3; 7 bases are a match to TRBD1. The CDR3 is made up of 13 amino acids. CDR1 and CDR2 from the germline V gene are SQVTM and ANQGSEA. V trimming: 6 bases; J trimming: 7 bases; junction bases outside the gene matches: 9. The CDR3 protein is CSVRIGGENTIYF. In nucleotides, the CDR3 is TGCAGCGTGCGGATAGGGGGCGAGAACACCATATATTTT.

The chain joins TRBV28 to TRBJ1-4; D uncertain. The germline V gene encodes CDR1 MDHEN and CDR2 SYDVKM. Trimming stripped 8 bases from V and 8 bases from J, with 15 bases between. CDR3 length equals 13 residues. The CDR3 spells CASLSGLEEKLFF. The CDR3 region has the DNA TGTGCCAGCCTCTCGGGGTTAGAGGAAAAACTGTTTTTT.

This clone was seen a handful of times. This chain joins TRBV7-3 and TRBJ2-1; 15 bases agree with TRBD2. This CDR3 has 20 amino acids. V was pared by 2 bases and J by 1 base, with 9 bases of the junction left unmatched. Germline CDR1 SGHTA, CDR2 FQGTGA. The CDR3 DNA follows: TGTGCCAGCAGCTTACAAGGGACTAGCGGGGGGCCTCGTTCCTACAATGAGCAGTTCTTC. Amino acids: CASSLQGTSGGPRSYNEQFF.

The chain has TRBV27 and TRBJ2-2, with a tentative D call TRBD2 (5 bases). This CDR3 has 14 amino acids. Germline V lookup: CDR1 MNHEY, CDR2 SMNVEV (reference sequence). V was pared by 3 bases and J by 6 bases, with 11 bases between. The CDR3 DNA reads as TGTGCCAGCAGTTTCGGGTCAGCGGCCGGGGAGCTGTTTTTT. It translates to CASSFGSAAGELFF.

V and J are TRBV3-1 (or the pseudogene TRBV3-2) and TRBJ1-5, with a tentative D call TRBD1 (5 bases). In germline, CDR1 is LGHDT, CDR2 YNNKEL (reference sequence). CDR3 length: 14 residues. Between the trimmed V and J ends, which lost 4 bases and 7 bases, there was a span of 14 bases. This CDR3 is CASSRARASQPQHF. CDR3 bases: TGTGCCAGCAGCCGAGCCAGGGCGAGCCAGCCCCAGCATTTT.

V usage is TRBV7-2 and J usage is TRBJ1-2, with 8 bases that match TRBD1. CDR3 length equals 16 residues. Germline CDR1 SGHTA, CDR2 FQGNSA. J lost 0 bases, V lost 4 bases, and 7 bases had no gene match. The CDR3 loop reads CASSSRQGPTNYGYTF. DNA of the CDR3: TGTGCCAGCAGCTCCCGACAGGGGCCAACTAACTATGGCTACACCTTC. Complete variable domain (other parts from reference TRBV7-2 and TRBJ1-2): GAGVSQSPSNKVTEKGKDVELRCDPISGHTALYWYRQSLGQGLEFLIYFQGNSAPDKSGLPSDRFSAERTGGSVSTLTIQRTQQEDSAVYLCASSSRQGPTNYGYTFGSGTRLTVV.

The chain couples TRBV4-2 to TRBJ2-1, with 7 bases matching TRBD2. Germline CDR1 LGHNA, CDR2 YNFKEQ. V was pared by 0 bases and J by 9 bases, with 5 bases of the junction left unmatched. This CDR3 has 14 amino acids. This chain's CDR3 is CASSQETGGGEQFF. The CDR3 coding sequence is TGTGCCAGCAGCCAAGAAACTGGCGGGGGTGAGCAGTTCTTC.

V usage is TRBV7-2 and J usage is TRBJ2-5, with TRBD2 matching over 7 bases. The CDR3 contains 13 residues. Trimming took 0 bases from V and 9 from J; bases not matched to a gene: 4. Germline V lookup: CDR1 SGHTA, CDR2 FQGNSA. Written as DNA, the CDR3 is TGTGCCAGCAGCTTAGCGGTCCGGGAGGCCCAGTACTTC. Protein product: CASSLAVREAQYF.

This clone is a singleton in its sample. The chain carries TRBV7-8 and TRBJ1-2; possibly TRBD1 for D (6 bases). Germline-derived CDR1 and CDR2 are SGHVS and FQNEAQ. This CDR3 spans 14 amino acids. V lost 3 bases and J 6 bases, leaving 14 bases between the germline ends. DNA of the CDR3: TGTGCCAGCAGCTTTTTACAGGGTTACAATGGCTACACCTTC. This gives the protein CASSFLQGYNGYTF. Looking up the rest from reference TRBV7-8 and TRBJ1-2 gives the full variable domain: GAGVSQSPRYKVAKRGQDVALRCDPISGHVSLFWYQQALGQGPEFLTYFQNEAQLDKSGLPSDRFFAERPEGSVSTLKIQRTQQEDSAVYLCASSFLQGYNGYTFGSGTRLTVV.

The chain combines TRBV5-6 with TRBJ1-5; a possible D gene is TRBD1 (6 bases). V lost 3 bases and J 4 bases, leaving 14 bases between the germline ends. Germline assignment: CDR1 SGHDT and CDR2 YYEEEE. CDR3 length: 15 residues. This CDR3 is CASSSSGTPNQPQHF. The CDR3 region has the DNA TGTGCCAGCAGCTCATCCGGGACACCAAATCAGCCCCAGCATTTT.

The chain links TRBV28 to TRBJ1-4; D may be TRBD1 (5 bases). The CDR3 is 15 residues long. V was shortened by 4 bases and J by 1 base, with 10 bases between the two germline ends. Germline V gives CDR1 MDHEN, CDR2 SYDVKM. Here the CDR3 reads CASSSQGRTNEKLFF. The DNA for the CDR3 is TGTGCCAGCAGTTCCCAGGGTCGAACTAATGAAAAACTGTTTTTT.

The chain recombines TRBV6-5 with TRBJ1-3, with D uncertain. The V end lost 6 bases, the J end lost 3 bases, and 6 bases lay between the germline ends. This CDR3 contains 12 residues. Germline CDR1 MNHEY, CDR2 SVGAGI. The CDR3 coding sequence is TGTGCCAGCAGCCTAGATGGAAACACCATATATTTT. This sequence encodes CASSLDGNTIYF.

The CDR3 coding sequence is TGTGCCAGCAGCTTAGGGACAGGGCGGAATGGCTACACCTTC. The encoded protein is CASSLGTGRNGYTF. This rearrangement joins TRBV11-2 to TRBJ1-2, with 8 bases identical to TRBD1. The CDR3 is made up of 14 amino acids. Germline loops: CDR1 SGHAT, CDR2 FQNNGV. The junction had 4 bases not matched to a gene; V was cut back by 1 base and J by 6 bases.

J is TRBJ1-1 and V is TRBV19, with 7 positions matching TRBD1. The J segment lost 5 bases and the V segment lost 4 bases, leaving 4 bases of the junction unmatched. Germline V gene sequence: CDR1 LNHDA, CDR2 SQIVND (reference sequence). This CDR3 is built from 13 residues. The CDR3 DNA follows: TGTGCCAGTAGTAGAGACAGGGTTACTGAAGCTTTCTTT. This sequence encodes CASSRDRVTEAFF.

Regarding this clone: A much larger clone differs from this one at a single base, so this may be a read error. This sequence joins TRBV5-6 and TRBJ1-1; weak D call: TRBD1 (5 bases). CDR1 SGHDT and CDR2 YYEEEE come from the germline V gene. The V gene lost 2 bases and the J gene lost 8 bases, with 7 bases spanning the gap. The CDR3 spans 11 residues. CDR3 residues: CASSFRGEAFF. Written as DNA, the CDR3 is TGTGCCAGCAGCTTCCGGGGGGAAGCTTTCTTT.

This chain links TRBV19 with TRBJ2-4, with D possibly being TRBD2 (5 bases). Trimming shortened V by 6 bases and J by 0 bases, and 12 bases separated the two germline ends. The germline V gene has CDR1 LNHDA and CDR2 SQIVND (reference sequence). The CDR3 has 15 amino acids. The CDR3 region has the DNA TGTGCCAGTAGCTCCGGGGTCCTAGCCAAAAACATTCAGTACTTC. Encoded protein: CASSSGVLAKNIQYF.

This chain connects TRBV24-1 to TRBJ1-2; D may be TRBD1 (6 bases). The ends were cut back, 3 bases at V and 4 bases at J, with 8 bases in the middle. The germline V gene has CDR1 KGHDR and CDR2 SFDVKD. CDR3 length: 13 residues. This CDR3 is CATSDPDSYGYTF. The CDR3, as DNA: TGTGCCACCAGTGATCCGGACAGCTATGGCTACACCTTC.

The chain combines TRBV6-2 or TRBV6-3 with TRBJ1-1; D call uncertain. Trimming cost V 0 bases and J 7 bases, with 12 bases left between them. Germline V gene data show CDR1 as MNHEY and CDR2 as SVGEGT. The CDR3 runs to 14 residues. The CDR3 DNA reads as TGTGCCAGCAGTTACTCGTGGGAGGGAGTTGAAGCTTTCTTT. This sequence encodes CASSYSWEGVEAFF.

CDR3 residues: CASGPTRYNEQFF. DNA of the CDR3: TGTGCTAGTGGTCCGACTAGATACAATGAGCAGTTCTTC. The chain is built from TRBV12-5 and TRBJ2-1; D is perhaps TRBD2 (6 bases). Germline lookup yields CDR1 LGHNT and CDR2 FRNRAP. This CDR3 has 13 amino acids. V gave up 5 bases and J gave up 4 bases, with 9 bases separating them.

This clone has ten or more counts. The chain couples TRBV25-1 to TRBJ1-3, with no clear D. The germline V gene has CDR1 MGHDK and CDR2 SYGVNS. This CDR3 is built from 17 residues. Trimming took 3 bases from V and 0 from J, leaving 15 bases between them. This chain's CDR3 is CASSEARQRLSGNTIYF. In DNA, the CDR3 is TGTGCCAGCAGTGAGGCAAGGCAGAGGCTCTCTGGAAACACCATATATTTT.

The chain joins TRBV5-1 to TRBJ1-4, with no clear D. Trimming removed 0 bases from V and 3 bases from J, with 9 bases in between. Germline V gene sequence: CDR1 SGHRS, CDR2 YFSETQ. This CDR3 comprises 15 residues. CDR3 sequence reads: CASSLAARSNEKLFF. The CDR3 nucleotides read TGCGCCAGCAGCTTGGCCGCCAGGTCTAATGAAAAACTGTTTTTT.

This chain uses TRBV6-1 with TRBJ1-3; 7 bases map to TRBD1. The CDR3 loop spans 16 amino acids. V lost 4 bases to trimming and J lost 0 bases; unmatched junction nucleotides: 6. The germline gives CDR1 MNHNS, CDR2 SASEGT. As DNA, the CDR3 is TGTGCCAGCAGTGTAACCGGGACAGCCTCTGGAAACACCATATATTTT. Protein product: CASSVTGTASGNTIYF.

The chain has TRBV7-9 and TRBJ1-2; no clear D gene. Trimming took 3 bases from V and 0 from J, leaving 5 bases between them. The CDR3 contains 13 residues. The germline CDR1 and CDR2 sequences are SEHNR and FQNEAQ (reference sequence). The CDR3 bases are TGTGCCAGCAGCTTCTTAGCTAACTATGGCTACACCTTC. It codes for CASSFLANYGYTF. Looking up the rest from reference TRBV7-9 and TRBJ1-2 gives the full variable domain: DTGVSQNPRHKITKRGQNVTFRCDPISEHNRLYWYRQTLGQGPEFLTYFQNEAQLEKSRLLSDRFSAERPKGSFSTLEIQRTEQGDSAMYLCASSFLANYGYTFGSGTRLTVV.

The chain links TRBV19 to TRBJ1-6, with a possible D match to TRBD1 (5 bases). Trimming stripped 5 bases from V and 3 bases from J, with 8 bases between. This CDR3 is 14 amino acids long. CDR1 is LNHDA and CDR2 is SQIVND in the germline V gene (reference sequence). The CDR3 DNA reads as TGTGCCAGTAGTGTGGGACTCTATAATTCACCCCTCCACTTT. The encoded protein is CASSVGLYNSPLHF.

Here the CDR3 reads CASSPTATDNNYGYTF. The CDR3 bases are TGTGCCAGCTCACCCACAGCGACAGACAACAACTATGGCTACACCTTC. The chain employs TRBV18 and TRBJ1-2; D may be TRBD1 (5 bases). The CDR3 is 16 residues long. V was cut by 3 bases and J by 2 bases, with 16 bases left in between. The germline CDR1 and CDR2 sequences are KGHSH and LQKENI. The variable domain in full, completed from reference TRBV18 and TRBJ1-2, reads NAGVMQNPRHLVRRRGQEARLRCSPMKGHSHVYWYRQLPEEGLKFMVYLQKENIIDESGMPKERFSAEFPKEGPSILRIQQVVRGDSAAYFCASSPTATDNNYGYTFGSGTRLTVV.